A selection of T cell receptor beta chains follows, all from one sample in a study of T cell repertoires in cytomegalovirus infection. TCRdb fed the reads into MiXCR, producing one record per CDR3 protein. The table has some 300,000 distinct CDR3 sequences, roughly 15% seen once. Sequenced input: PBMCs. The source is a human donor in good health (CMV status not recorded). Some clones in this sample may be carry-over from other donors' samples. CDR3s include the opening cysteine and the closing phenylalanine or tryptophan. D genes are given only for firm matches. Where a row states a size, it is once, few, many or the class of an expanded clone; other rows omit it.

TRBJ2-5,.,.,TRBV20-1,TGCAGTGCCACCGTGACTAGTAGGAAAGAGACCCAGTACTTC,CSATVTSRKETQYF
TRBJ1-2,.,.,TRBV19,TGTGCCATTCATTCCGACGGAAACTATGGCTACACCTTC,CAIHSDGNYGYTF
TRBJ1-1,many,.,TRBV6-1,TGTGCCAGCAGACGGGGCCCCATGAACACTGAAGCTTTCTTT,CASRRGPMNTEAFF
TRBJ1-1,few,TRBD1,TRBV12-3/TRBV12-4,TGTGCCAGCAGTCCTCGACAGGGGGAGAACACTGAAGCTTTCTTT,CASSPRQGENTEAFF
TRBJ1-5,many,TRBD1,TRBV7-2,TGTGCCAGCAGCTTCCCAGACAGGGGGGACAATCAGCCCCAGCATTTT,CASSFPDRGDNQPQHF
TRBJ1-1,many,TRBD1,TRBV6-6,TGTGCCAGCAGTTGGGACAGGGGTTTATCCGCTGAAGCTTTCTTT,CASSWDRGLSAEAFF
TRBJ2-7,many,.,TRBV20-1,TGCAGTGCTAGTACTGGGGGATTCTCCTACGAGCAGTACTTC,CSASTGGFSYEQYF
TRBJ2-1,few,.,TRBV29-1,TGCAGCGTTGAAGGGCGGGAAAACTCCTCCTACAATGAGCAGTTCTTC,CSVEGRENSSYNEQFF
TRBJ2-2,many,.,TRBV7-3,TGTGCCAGCAGCCCTCAGAGTAGCACCGGGGAGCTGTTTTTT,CASSPQSSTGELFF
TRBJ1-5,many,.,TRBV12-3/TRBV12-4,TGTGCCAGCACCTATCATGGAAGCAATCAGCCCCAGCATTTT,CASTYHGSNQPQHF
TRBJ2-3,many,.,TRBV6-1,TGTGCCAGCAGTGACGCGGTGGGGGATACGCAGTATTTT,CASSDAVGDTQYF
TRBJ2-3,few,.,TRBV20-1,TGCAGTGCTAGAGATGGGAAGCGGGCCGCGGATACGCAGTATTTT,CSARDGKRAADTQYF
TRBJ2-7,.,.,TRBV20-1,TGCAGTGCTAGACCCGACACCTACGAGCAGTACTTC,CSARPDTYEQYF
TRBJ1-2,few,TRBD1,TRBV12-3/TRBV12-4,TGTGCCAGCAGCCGGACAGGGCGTGATTATGGCTACACCTTC,CASSRTGRDYGYTF
TRBJ2-3,many,.,TRBV7-8,TGTGCCAGCAGCTTAACCCCTTGGGGGGTAGGAGATACGCAGTATTTT,CASSLTPWGVGDTQYF
TRBJ1-4,many,.,TRBV7-2,TGTGCCAGCAGCCCCCCGTCCCGGGAACTGTTTTTT,CASSPPSRELFF
TRBJ1-1,.,.,TRBV19,TGTGCCAGTAGTATAAGCAGGACTGAAGCTTTCTTT,CASSISRTEAFF
TRBJ2-7,many,.,TRBV7-9,TGTGCCAGCAGCTTAAGCCACGAGCAGTACTTC,CASSLSHEQYF
TRBJ2-7,many,.,TRBV6-2/TRBV6-3,TGTGCCAGCGGTCAAGGGTATTCAAACTACGAGCAGTACTTC,CASGQGYSNYEQYF
TRBJ1-5,many,TRBD1,TRBV19,TGTGCCAGTAATACAGGGGGTCAGCCCCAGCATTTT,CASNTGGQPQHF
TRBJ2-3,many,TRBD1,TRBV25-1,TGTGCCAGCAGTGGAATTCGAAACAGGGGAATAAGGACAGATACGCAGTATTTT,CASSGIRNRGIRTDTQYF
TRBJ2-1,.,.,TRBV6-5,TGTGCCAGCGGCGCTACGAAGAATGAGCAGTTCTTC,CASGATKNEQFF
TRBJ1-4,many,.,TRBV20-1,TGCAGTGCTAGAGAACCAGGGGTTTCGGATGAAAAACTGTTTTTT,CSAREPGVSDEKLFF
TRBJ2-2,many,.,TRBV7-2,TGTGCCAGCAGCCACGCCCCGCCGGGGATGGCGAACACCGGGGAGCTGTTTTTT,CASSHAPPGMANTGELFF
TRBJ1-6,many,.,TRBV20-1,TGCAGTGCTAGAGAGAGGGATCCTAGCTCCTATAATTCACCCCTCCACTTT,CSARERDPSSYNSPLHF
TRBJ2-1,.,TRBD2,TRBV7-3,TGTGCCAGCAGCTTACGGGGGACTAGCGAAAATATTGAGCAGTTCTTC,CASSLRGTSENIEQFF
TRBJ1-3,.,TRBD1,TRBV6-6,TGTGCCAGCAGTTACTCGACAGGGAGCTCTGGAAACACCATATATTTT,CASSYSTGSSGNTIYF
TRBJ1-2,many,TRBD1,TRBV10-3,TGTGCCATCAGTGAGACCAGACAGGGGCAGGATGGCTACACCTTC,CAISETRQGQDGYTF
TRBJ2-3,many,TRBD2,TRBV28,TGTGCCAGCAGTTTTGGGGAGGGTACGCAGTATTTT,CASSFGEGTQYF
TRBJ2-2,many,.,TRBV7-2,TGTGCCAGCAGGAAGGAGGGGGGCGACACCGGGGAGCTGTTTTTT,CASRKEGGDTGELFF
TRBJ1-1,many,.,TRBV5-1,TGCGCCAGCAGCTCAACGGCCGGGGCCACTGAAGCTTTCTTT,CASSSTAGATEAFF
TRBJ2-7,many,TRBD2,TRBV28,TGTGCCAGCAGTCCCAATAGCGGGAGGGCCAGCTGGGGCTCCTACGAGCAGTACTTC,CASSPNSGRASWGSYEQYF
TRBJ2-2,.,.,TRBV29-1,TGCAGCGTATACAAGACAGGGAACACCGGGGAGCTGTTTTTT,CSVYKTGNTGELFF
TRBJ2-1,few,.,TRBV27,TGTGCCAGCAGTTTATCGCTTGTCAGATCCTACAATGAGCAGTTCTTC,CASSLSLVRSYNEQFF
TRBJ1-5,.,.,TRBV28,TGTGCCAGCAGTTCAACGACCCCGCCCCAGCATTTT,CASSSTTPPQHF
TRBJ2-7,.,TRBD1,TRBV7-6,TGTGCCAGCAGCGCTGGACAGGGGGCGTCCTACGAGCAGTACTTC,CASSAGQGASYEQYF
TRBJ1-6,few,.,TRBV18,TGTGCCAGCTCACCCCTTAACCCGACCGGCTCCTATAATTCACCCCTCCACTTT,CASSPLNPTGSYNSPLHF
TRBJ2-3,many,.,TRBV7-3,TGTGCCAGCAGCTTAATGAGTGATCGCACAGATACGCAGTATTTT,CASSLMSDRTDTQYF
TRBJ2-4,many,TRBD1,TRBV12-3/TRBV12-4,TGTGCCAGCAGTTTAGGGACAGGAGCCAAAAACATTCAGTACTTC,CASSLGTGAKNIQYF
TRBJ2-3,.,.,TRBV5-1,TGCGCCAGCAGCCCACAGCGGACAGATACGCAGTATTTT,CASSPQRTDTQYF
TRBJ1-2,.,TRBD1,TRBV20-1,TGCAGTGCCGTATCACAGGGGGCGGATGGCTACACCTTC,CSAVSQGADGYTF
TRBJ1-2,many,TRBD1,TRBV28,TGTGCCAGCAGCCCAAGGACAGGGGGAGTCTCTATGGGCTACACCTTC,CASSPRTGGVSMGYTF
TRBJ2-2,.,.,TRBV4-2,TGTGCCAGCAGCCAACAAGAAAACACCGGGGAGCTGTTTTTT,CASSQQENTGELFF
TRBJ2-1,.,.,TRBV6-5,TGTGCCAGCAGTTACTCAGGTCTGGAGTTCTTC,CASSYSGLEFF
TRBJ2-1,.,.,TRBV14,TGTGCCAGCAGCCAAGACGGAATCTATGAGCAGTTCTTC,CASSQDGIYEQFF
TRBJ1-1,few,.,TRBV14,TGTGCCAGCAGCCCTTGGGCGGGGGTATGGCCCACTGAAGCTTTCTTT,CASSPWAGVWPTEAFF